This is a list of T cell receptor beta chains from one sample in a study of T cell responses to AZD1222 COVID-19 vaccine. Some clones are missing from TCRdb's copy, which holds only in-frame ones; the method was immunoSEQ multiplex PCR. The profile shows roughly 150,000 clones, 75% to 90% of them singletons. The sequenced sample was peripheral blood, obtained on day 0 of AZD1222 vaccination. The receptors were sampled from an adult in good health. Both conserved end residues are part of each CDR3. Fields, in order: D gene, clone size, V gene, J gene, CDR3 length, CDR3 DNA, CDR3 protein. A D gene is named only where the DNA matches it firmly. Not every row has a clone size; where given, it reads once, few, many or a size class.

>.|.|TRBV24-1|TRBJ2-1|14
TGTGCCACCAGTGATCCTACTTTAGGCAATGAGCAGTTCTTC
CATSDPTLGNEQFF
>.|.|TRBV14|TRBJ1-4|12
TGTGCCAGCAGCCTAGAGGGCGAAAAACTGTTTTTT
CASSLEGEKLFF
>.|.|TRBV12-5|TRBJ1-3|16
TGTGCTAGTGGTTTGGCACACGGGGATTCTGGAAACACCATATATTTT
CASGLAHGDSGNTIYF
>.|.|TRBV20-1|TRBJ1-2|14
TGCAGTGCTAGTGGTCTAGCGGGGATGGGTGGCTACACCTTC
CSASGLAGMGGYTF
>TRBD1|.|TRBV12-5|TRBJ1-2|14
TGTGCTAGTGGTTTGTACACAGGGGACTATGGCTACACCTTC
CASGLYTGDYGYTF
>TRBD1|.|TRBV28|TRBJ1-3|17
TGTGCCAGCAGTCCGGCCCGGGACAGGAAATCTGGAAACACCATATATTTT
CASSPARDRKSGNTIYF
>.|.|TRBV19|TRBJ1-5|12
TGTGCCAGTAGTAAGCCCCTATCGGCCCAGCATTTT
CASSKPLSAQHF
>.|.|TRBV24-1|TRBJ2-3|16
TGTGCCACCAGTGATTTGGGAGGGGTGAGCACAGATACGCAGTATTTT
CATSDLGGVSTDTQYF
>.|.|TRBV7-2|TRBJ1-5|13
TGTGCCAGCAGCTTGAGAGGCAATCAGCCCCAGCATTTT
CASSLRGNQPQHF
>.|.|TRBV12-3/TRBV12-4|TRBJ1-1|13
TGTGCCAGCAGTCCCGGGGTGAACACTGAAGCTTTCTTT
CASSPGVNTEAFF
>TRBD2|.|TRBV13|TRBJ2-7|15
TGTGCCAGCAGGTACCTAGCGGGGGGAAGCTACGAGCAGTACTTC
CASRYLAGGSYEQYF
>.|.|TRBV7-2|TRBJ1-5|13
TGTGCCAGCAGCTTGTCGGCCGCATCACCCCAGCATTTT
CASSLSAASPQHF
>.|.|TRBV5-4|TRBJ1-3|14
TGTGCCAGCATCATTGAACCCAATGGGGACACCATATATTTT
CASIIEPNGDTIYF
>TRBD1|.|TRBV28|TRBJ1-3|15
TGTGCCAGCAGTTCGTCCCGGGACAGGGGGAACACCATATATTTT
CASSSSRDRGNTIYF
>.|.|TRBV12-3/TRBV12-4|TRBJ2-3|12
TGTGCCAGCAGTTTCTCGGCCCAAACGCAGTATTTT
CASSFSAQTQYF
>.|once|TRBV7-9|TRBJ2-5|12
TGTGCCAGCAGCTTAAATATGGAGACCCAGTACTTC
CASSLNMETQYF
>TRBD1|.|TRBV28|TRBJ1-5|15
TGTGCCAGCAGACCCAATCTAGGAGGGGGCCAGCCCCAGCATTTT
CASRPNLGGGQPQHF
>TRBD1|.|TRBV5-1|TRBJ1-2|19
TGCGCCAGCAGTCACGGGACAGGGAACCCCGTCCGAGCTAACTATGGCTACACCTTC
CASSHGTGNPVRANYGYTF
>.|.|TRBV10-3|TRBJ1-5|14
TGTGCCATCAGTGAGGCCGGGGGTCATCAGCCCCAGCATTTT
CAISEAGGHQPQHF
>.|.|TRBV30|TRBJ2-5|13
TGTGCCTGGAGTGTAGACAGGCTGGAGACCCAGTACTTC
CAWSVDRLETQYF
>.|.|TRBV4-1|TRBJ1-1|15
TGCGCCAGCAGCTACAGGACAGTATTGAACACTGAAGCTTTCTTT
CASSYRTVLNTEAFF
>TRBD1|many|TRBV11-3|TRBJ1-1|14
TGTGCCAGCAATCGTCAGGGGGCGAACACTGAAGCTTTCTTT
CASNRQGANTEAFF
>.|.|TRBV28|TRBJ1-6|16
TGTGCCAGCAGTTTGGGAACCGGGCCTCATAATTCACCCCTCCACTTT
CASSLGTGPHNSPLHF
>.|.|TRBV13|TRBJ2-7|13
TGTGCCAGCAGCCCCTCCGGGGTCCGAGAGCAGTACTTC
CASSPSGVREQYF
>.|.|TRBV7-9|TRBJ1-5|15
TGTGCCAGCAGCGCGGGACAATTTAGCAATCAGCCCCAGCATTTT
CASSAGQFSNQPQHF
>.|.|TRBV2|TRBJ1-2|13
TGTGCCAGCAGTGATACCGGGGGCGGAGGCTACACCTTC
CASSDTGGGGYTF
>TRBD1|.|TRBV3-1/TRBV3-2|TRBJ2-7|13
TGTGCCAGCAGCTCTGGGACAGCCGGGGAGCAGTACTTC
CASSSGTAGEQYF
>.|.|TRBV6-5|TRBJ1-4|15
TGTGCCAGCAGTTACACCGGAGCAACTAATGAAAAACTGTTTTTT
CASSYTGATNEKLFF
>.|.|TRBV15|TRBJ1-5|15
TGTGCCACCAGCAGGAAGGACGCGGAGGATCAGCCCCAGCATTTT
CATSRKDAEDQPQHF
>.|once|TRBV18|TRBJ1-5|19
TGTGCCAGCTCACCACCCGGGGGAGGTGGCCGCGCTAGCAATCAGCCCCAGCATTTT
CASSPPGGGGRASNQPQHF
>.|.|TRBV7-2|TRBJ2-3|15
TGTGCCAGCAGGTTCGGACTTTCTAGCACAGATACGCAGTATTTT
CASRFGLSSTDTQYF
>TRBD1|.|TRBV30|TRBJ1-6|14
TGTGCCTGGATCCAGGGGGCGCTTAGTTCACCCCTCCACTTT
CAWIQGALSSPLHF
>.|.|TRBV9|TRBJ2-5|13
TGTGCCAGCAGCGCCCCTGGGGGAGAGACCCAGTACTTC
CASSAPGGETQYF
>.|once|TRBV6-1|TRBJ2-3|12
TGTGCCAGCAGTGATGGACCATCTACGCAGTATTTT
CASSDGPSTQYF
>.|.|TRBV27|TRBJ1-1|15
TGTGCCAGCAGTTTAACGGACAGATTGAACACTGAAGCTTTCTTT
CASSLTDRLNTEAFF
>.|.|TRBV5-4|TRBJ2-5|15
TGTGCCAGCAGTAGCCCCTCTACGGGGGCAGAGACCCAGTACTTC
CASSSPSTGAETQYF
>TRBD1|.|TRBV5-5|TRBJ2-5|14
TGTGCCAGCAGCTCCCGGACAGGCCAAGAGACCCAGTACTTC
CASSSRTGQETQYF
>.|few|TRBV2|TRBJ2-3|14
TGTGCCAGCAGTCGGGGGTTTTATGCAGATACGCAGTATTTT
CASSRGFYADTQYF
>TRBD2|once|TRBV4-1|TRBJ2-1|17
TGCGCCAGCAGCCAAGGGCTAGCGGGAGGGCCTTTCGATGAGCAGTTCTTC
CASSQGLAGGPFDEQFF
>.|.|TRBV2|TRBJ1-1|10
TGTGCCAGCCGCTACACTGAAGCTTTCTTT
CASRYTEAFF
>.|.|TRBV11-2|TRBJ1-2|14
TGTGCCAGCAGCTTATGGGCAGGGGATAATGGCTACACCTTC
CASSLWAGDNGYTF
>.|.|TRBV7-9|TRBJ1-2|15
TGTGCCAGCAGCTTAGTGGCAGGCTCTAACTATGGCTACACCTTC
CASSLVAGSNYGYTF
>.|.|TRBV3-1/TRBV3-2|TRBJ1-4|13
TGTGCCAGCAGCCAAGAGGCGGGGGAAAAACTGTTTTTT
CASSQEAGEKLFF
>.|few|TRBV15|TRBJ2-2|14
TGTGCCACCATCGTTGGAGGGGAATCCGGGGAGCTGTTTTTT
CATIVGGESGELFF
>.|.|TRBV18|TRBJ1-5|15
TGTGCCAGCTCACCGCCGGGTGGGGTCGAGCAGCCCCAGCATTTT
CASSPPGGVEQPQHF
>.|.|TRBV5-5|TRBJ1-5|13
TGTGCCAGCAGCCCAGAGGTGGATCAGCCCCAGCATTTT
CASSPEVDQPQHF
>.|once|TRBV24-1|TRBJ2-1|16
TGTGCCACCAGTGACCCCGGGCCAACTTCCTACAATGAGCAGTTCTTC
CATSDPGPTSYNEQFF
>TRBD1|.|TRBV6-5|TRBJ1-1|14
TGTGCCAGCCTTATAGGACAGGGCGACACTGAAGCTTTCTTT
CASLIGQGDTEAFF
>.|.|TRBV30|TRBJ2-3|14
TGTGCCTGGAAGAGAGTCCCACCTCCCGGGACGCAGTATTTT
CAWKRVPPPGTQYF
>.|.|TRBV11-3|TRBJ1-1|20
TGTGCCAGCAGCTTAGATTTGGGTTTTTTGTATCGTGGTATGGACACTGAAGCTTTCTTT
CASSLDLGFLYRGMDTEAFF